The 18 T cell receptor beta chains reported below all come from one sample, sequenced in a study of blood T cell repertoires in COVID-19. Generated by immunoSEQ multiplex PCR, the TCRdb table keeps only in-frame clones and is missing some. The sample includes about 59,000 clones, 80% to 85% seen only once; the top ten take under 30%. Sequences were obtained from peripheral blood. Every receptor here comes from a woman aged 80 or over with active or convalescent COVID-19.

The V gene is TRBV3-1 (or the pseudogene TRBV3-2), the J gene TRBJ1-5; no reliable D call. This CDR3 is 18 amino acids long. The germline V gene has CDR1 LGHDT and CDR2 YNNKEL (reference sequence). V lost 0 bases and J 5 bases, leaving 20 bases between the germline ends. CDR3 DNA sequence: TGTGCCAGCAGCCAAGACCCTACAGCCCAGCCCGGCCATCAGCCCCAGCATTTT. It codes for CASSQDPTAQPGHQPQHF.

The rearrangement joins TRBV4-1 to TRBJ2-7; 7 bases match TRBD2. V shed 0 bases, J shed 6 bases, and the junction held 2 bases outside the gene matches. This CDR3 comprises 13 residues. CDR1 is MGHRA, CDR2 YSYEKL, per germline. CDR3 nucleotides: TGCGCCAGCAGCCAAGAGACTAGCCGCGAGCAGTACTTC. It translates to CASSQETSREQYF.

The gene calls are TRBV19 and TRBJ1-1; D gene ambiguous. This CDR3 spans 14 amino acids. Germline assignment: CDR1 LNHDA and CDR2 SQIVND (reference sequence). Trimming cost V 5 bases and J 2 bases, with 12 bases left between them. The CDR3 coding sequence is TGTGCCAGTAGTTGGCGGGAGGCTAACACTGAAGCTTTCTTT. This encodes CASSWREANTEAFF.

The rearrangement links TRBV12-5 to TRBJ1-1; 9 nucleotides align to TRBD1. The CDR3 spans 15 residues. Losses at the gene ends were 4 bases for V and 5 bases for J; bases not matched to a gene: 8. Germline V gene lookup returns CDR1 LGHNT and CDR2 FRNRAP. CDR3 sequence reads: CASGSGQGKGTEAFF. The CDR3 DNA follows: TGTGCTAGTGGTTCCGGACAGGGGAAGGGAACTGAAGCTTTCTTT.

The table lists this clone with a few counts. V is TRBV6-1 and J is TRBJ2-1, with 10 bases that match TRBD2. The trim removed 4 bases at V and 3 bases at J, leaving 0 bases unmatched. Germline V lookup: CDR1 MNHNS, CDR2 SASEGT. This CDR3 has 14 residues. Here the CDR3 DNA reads TGTGCCAGCAGTGTAGCGGGGGGCTACAATGAGCAGTTCTTC. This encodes CASSVAGGYNEQFF.

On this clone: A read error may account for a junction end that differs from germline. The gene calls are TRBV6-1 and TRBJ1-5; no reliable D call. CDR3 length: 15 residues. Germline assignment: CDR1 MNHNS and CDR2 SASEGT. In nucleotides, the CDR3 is TGTGCCAGCAGAGAAGACGCGTATAGCAATCAGCCCCAGCATTTT. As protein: CASREDAYSNQPQHF.

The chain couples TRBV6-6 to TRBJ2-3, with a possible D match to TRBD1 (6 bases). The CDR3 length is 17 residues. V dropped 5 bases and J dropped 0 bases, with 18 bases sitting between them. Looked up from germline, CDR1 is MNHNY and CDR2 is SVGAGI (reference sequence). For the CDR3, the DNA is TGTGCCAGCAGTCAACCTTCCGTGACAGGAAGCACAGATACGCAGTATTTT. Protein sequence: CASSQPSVTGSTDTQYF.

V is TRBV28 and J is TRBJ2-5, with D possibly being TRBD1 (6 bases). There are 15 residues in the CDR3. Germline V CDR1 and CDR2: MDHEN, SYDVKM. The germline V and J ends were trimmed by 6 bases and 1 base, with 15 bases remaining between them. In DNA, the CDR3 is TGTGCCAGCAGCCTCACAGGGCCCGGCCAAGAGACCCAGTACTTC. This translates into CASSLTGPGQETQYF. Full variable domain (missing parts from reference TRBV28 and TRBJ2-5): DVKVTQSSRYLVKRTGEKVFLECVQDMDHENMFWYRQDPGLGLRLIYFSYDVKMKEKGDIPEGYSVSREKKERFSLILESASTNQTSMYLCASSLTGPGQETQYFGPGTRLLVL.

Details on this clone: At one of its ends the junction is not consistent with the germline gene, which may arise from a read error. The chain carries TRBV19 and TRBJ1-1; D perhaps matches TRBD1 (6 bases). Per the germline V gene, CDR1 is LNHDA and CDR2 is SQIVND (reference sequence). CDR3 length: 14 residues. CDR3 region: CASSLDRLNTEAFF. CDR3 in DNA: TGTGCCAGTAGTTTAGACAGGCTTAACACTGAAGCTTTCTTT.

The CDR3, as DNA: TGTGCCACCAGTGCAAGACGGGGGGTGCTAACCGGGGAGCTGTTTTTT. Translating gives CATSARRGVLTGELFF. This chain uses TRBV24-1 with TRBJ2-2; TRBD2 agrees at 7 bases. CDR1 and CDR2 from the germline V gene are KGHDR and SFDVKD. The V segment lost 5 bases and the J segment 5 bases; nucleotides outside the gene matches: 10. CDR3 size: 16 residues.

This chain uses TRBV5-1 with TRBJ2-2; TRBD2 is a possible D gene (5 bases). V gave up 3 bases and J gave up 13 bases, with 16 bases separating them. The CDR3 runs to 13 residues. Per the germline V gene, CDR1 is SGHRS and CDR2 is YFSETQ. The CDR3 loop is CASSYDGEMGLFF. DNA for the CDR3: TGCGCCAGCAGCTATGACGGGGAGATGGGGCTGTTTTTT.

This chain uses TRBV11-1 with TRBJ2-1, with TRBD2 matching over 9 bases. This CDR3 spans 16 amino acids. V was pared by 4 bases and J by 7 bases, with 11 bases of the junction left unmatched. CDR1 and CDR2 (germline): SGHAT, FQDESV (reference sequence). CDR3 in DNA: TGTGCCAGCAGCTCCCCTTTGCTAGCGGGGAATAATGAGCAGTTCTTC. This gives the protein CASSSPLLAGNNEQFF. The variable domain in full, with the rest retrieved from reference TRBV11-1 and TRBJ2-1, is EAEVAQSPRYKITEKSQAVAFWCDPISGHATLYWYRQILGQGPELLVQFQDESVVDDSQLPKDRFSAERLKGVDSTLKIQPAELGDSAMYLCASSSPLLAGNNEQFFGPGTRLTVL.

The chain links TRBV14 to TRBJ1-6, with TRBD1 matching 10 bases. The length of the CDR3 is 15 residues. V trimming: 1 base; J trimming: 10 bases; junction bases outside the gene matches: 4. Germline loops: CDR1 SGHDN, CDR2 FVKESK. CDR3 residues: CASSQGDRGFSPLHF. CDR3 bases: TGTGCCAGCAGCCAAGGGGACAGGGGTTTCTCACCCCTCCACTTT.

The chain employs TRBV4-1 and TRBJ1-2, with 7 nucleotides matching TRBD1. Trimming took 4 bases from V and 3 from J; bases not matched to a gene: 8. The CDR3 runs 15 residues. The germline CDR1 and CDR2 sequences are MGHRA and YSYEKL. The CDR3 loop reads CASSLRGTDYYGYTF. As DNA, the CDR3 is TGCGCCAGCAGCCTCAGGGGGACAGACTACTATGGCTACACCTTC.

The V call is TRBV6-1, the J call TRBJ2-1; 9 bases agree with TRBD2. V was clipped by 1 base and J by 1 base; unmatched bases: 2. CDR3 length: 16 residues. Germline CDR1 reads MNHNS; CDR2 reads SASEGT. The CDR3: CASSEGAGGSYNEQFF. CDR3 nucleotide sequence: TGTGCCAGCAGTGAAGGAGCGGGGGGTTCCTACAATGAGCAGTTCTTC.

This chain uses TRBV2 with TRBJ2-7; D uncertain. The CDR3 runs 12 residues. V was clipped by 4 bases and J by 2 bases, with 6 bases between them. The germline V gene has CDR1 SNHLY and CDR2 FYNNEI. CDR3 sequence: CASSAEPYEQYF. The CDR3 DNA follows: TGTGCCAGCAGTGCCGAGCCCTACGAGCAGTACTTC.

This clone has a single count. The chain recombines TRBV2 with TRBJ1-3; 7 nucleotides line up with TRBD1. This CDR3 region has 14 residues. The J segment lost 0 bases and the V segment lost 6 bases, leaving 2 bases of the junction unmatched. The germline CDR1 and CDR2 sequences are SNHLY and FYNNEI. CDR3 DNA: TGTGCCAGCAGGGACAGGTCCTCTGGAAACACCATATATTTT. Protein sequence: CASRDRSSGNTIYF.

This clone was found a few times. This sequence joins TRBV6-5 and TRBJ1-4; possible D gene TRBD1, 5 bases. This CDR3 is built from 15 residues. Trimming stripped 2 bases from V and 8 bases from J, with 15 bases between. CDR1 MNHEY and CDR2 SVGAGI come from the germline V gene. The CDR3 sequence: CASSYRPGEYEKLFF. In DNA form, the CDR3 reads TGTGCCAGCAGTTACCGCCCGGGGGAGTACGAAAAACTGTTTTTT.